The rows below give T cell receptor beta chains drawn from one sample of a study of blood T cells in healthy people across ages. TCRdb ran MiXCR on the 5' RACE reads and lists one entry per CDR3 protein. This sample has 600,000 to 800,000 distinct CDR3 sequences; under 25% occur once, and the top ten carry 3.5% to 4%. The sample taken for sequencing was blood. Receptor source: a man between 70 and 80 years old in good health. Each CDR3 is given without its conserved first and last residue.

cdr3_aa j_call v_call cdr3_length
ASSSTGASGETQY . TRBV7-9 13
AISGSGSMDNEQF TRBJ2-1 TRBV10-3 13
SAELLAGVLGSYNEQF TRBJ2-1 TRBV20-1 16
ASSPRTANTEAF TRBJ1-1 TRBV18 12
ASSFSPPDSYRNEQF TRBJ2-1 TRBV27 15
ASSLAVLGKDTQY TRBJ2-3 TRBV7-2 13
ASSLAPSPDTQY TRBJ2-3 TRBV5-1 12
ASRQGQGTTEAF TRBJ1-1 TRBV5-1 12
SARLAGNSYNEQF TRBJ2-1 TRBV20-1 13
ASSPRDSLVNYGYT TRBJ1-2 TRBV11-2 14
ASSVRDGLKNEQY TRBJ2-7 TRBV21-1 13
ASSPPSGQETQY TRBJ2-5 TRBV18 12
ASSLGLARKNIQY TRBJ2-4 TRBV7-7 13
ASSIAGVTYEQY . TRBV28 12
ASSRTGTANNEQF TRBJ2-1 TRBV7-2 13
SVVFSPGYEQY TRBJ2-7 TRBV29-1 11
ASSRAGAPTGELF TRBJ2-2 TRBV7-9 13
ASTERGLDKTQY TRBJ2-5 TRBV19 12
ASSQPAAGGQTQY TRBJ2-5 TRBV5-1 13
ASSTNNGEQY TRBJ2-7 TRBV5-1 10
ASSRAGVQETQY TRBJ2-5 TRBV28 12
SALQGLTEAF TRBJ1-1 TRBV20-1 10
ASSADRGGADTQY TRBJ2-3 TRBV6-4 13
ASSLSGLNTEAF TRBJ1-1 TRBV27 12
ASSRSGTLGGHEQF TRBJ2-1 TRBV28 14
ASSQDLVRPEKLF TRBJ1-4 TRBV4-1 13
ASVRDTSYEQY TRBJ2-7 TRBV7-9 11
AIRIQGTDTQY TRBJ2-3 TRBV10-3 11
ASSLSPRSGRSSETQY TRBJ2-5 TRBV27 16
ASSRSDWGRETQY TRBJ2-5 TRBV3-1 13
ASSQPGVVTGELF TRBJ2-2 TRBV18 13
ASSDADRDPRYYNEQF TRBJ2-1 TRBV6-4 16
ASSSLGLAGAYEQY TRBJ2-7 TRBV12-3/TRBV12-4 14
ASSPEFREKLF TRBJ1-4 TRBV18 11
SVEGQRNPTDTQY TRBJ2-3 TRBV29-1 13
ASSGRVNTEAF TRBJ1-1 TRBV2 11
ASGQGYGANVLT TRBJ2-6 TRBV2 12
ASSLQGMAYEQY TRBJ2-7 TRBV7-2 12